A selection of T cell receptor beta chains follows, all from one sample in a study of EBV T-cell therapy then PD-1 blockade in nasopharyngeal carcinoma. TCRdb keeps only in-frame clones here, not all; method: immunoSEQ multiplex PCR. The table shows tens of thousands of clones, with 82% occurring only once. The antigens these receptors bind are not known. This specimen was CD8+ T cells from blood, taken at day -245 from a patient whose treatment included autologous EBV-specific T cells and nivolumab. These receptors were obtained from a man between 35 and 55 years old with nasopharyngeal carcinoma. Both conserved end residues are part of each CDR3. Fields, in order: CDR3 DNA, CDR3 protein, clone size, D gene, J gene, V gene. The D gene is left open where the match is weak. Not every row has a clone size; where given, it reads once, few, many or a size class.

cdr3_nt: TGTGCCAGCAGCCAAGGGGGCCTCCCTGCAAACTTT; cdr3_aa: CASSQGGLPANF; clone_size: few; d_call: NA; j_call: TRBJ1-6; v_call: TRBV14
cdr3_nt: TGTGCCAGCCGGGGAGATAATGAAAAACTGTTTTTT; cdr3_aa: CASRGDNEKLFF; clone_size: NA; d_call: NA; j_call: TRBJ1-4; v_call: TRBV6-6
cdr3_nt: TGTGCCAGCAGCCCACAGGGTACCGGAAACGAGCAGTACTTC; cdr3_aa: CASSPQGTGNEQYF; clone_size: NA; d_call: NA; j_call: TRBJ2-7; v_call: TRBV5-4
cdr3_nt: TGTGCCAGCACCGTAATAGCGGGGGCGGAGAATACGCAGTATTTT; cdr3_aa: CASTVIAGAENTQYF; clone_size: NA; d_call: TRBD2; j_call: TRBJ2-3; v_call: TRBV5-4
cdr3_nt: TGTGCCAGCAGCTTGGGCAGGGGGCAGGCCGGGGAGCTGTTTTTT; cdr3_aa: CASSLGRGQAGELFF; clone_size: NA; d_call: TRBD1; j_call: TRBJ2-2; v_call: TRBV11-2
cdr3_nt: TGTGCCAGCAGCCAAGAGTCTGGGCAGGGCGACAATGAGCAGTTCTTC; cdr3_aa: CASSQESGQGDNEQFF; clone_size: medium-sized; d_call: NA; j_call: TRBJ2-1; v_call: TRBV4-2
cdr3_nt: TGTGCCAGCAGTCCGCACTCCGGCGGTGGGGAGCTGTTTTTT; cdr3_aa: CASSPHSGGGELFF; clone_size: NA; d_call: NA; j_call: TRBJ2-2; v_call: TRBV7-9
cdr3_nt: TGTGCCATCAGTGAGTCGGGGGGGGTTCTCTACGAGCAGTACTTC; cdr3_aa: CAISESGGVLYEQYF; clone_size: NA; d_call: TRBD2; j_call: TRBJ2-7; v_call: TRBV10-3
cdr3_nt: TGTGCCAGCACCCTAGGGCCCCTTAGCTTGGGGGAGCTGTTTTTT; cdr3_aa: CASTLGPLSLGELFF; clone_size: NA; d_call: NA; j_call: TRBJ2-2; v_call: TRBV7-9
cdr3_nt: TGTGCCACCAGCAGATCCCCGAGGGGCGGTCAAGAGACCCAGTACTTC; cdr3_aa: CATSRSPRGGQETQYF; clone_size: NA; d_call: NA; j_call: TRBJ2-5; v_call: TRBV15
cdr3_nt: TGTGCCAGCAGTGGGGGACAGCCCTCTGGGGCCAACGTCCTGACTTTC; cdr3_aa: CASSGGQPSGANVLTF; clone_size: many; d_call: TRBD1; j_call: TRBJ2-6; v_call: TRBV6-4
cdr3_nt: TGTGCCAGCAGCTCCGGGACTAGCGGGGGTGTATACGAGCAGTACTTC; cdr3_aa: CASSSGTSGGVYEQYF; clone_size: NA; d_call: TRBD2; j_call: TRBJ2-7; v_call: TRBV7-9
cdr3_nt: TGTGCCAGTAGGAGCTGGGGCCTGATTGGAAACACCATATATTTT; cdr3_aa: CASRSWGLIGNTIYF; clone_size: NA; d_call: NA; j_call: TRBJ1-3; v_call: TRBV6-5
cdr3_nt: TGTGCCAGCAGCCAGACGGGACAAATAACGCAGCCCCAGCATTTT; cdr3_aa: CASSQTGQITQPQHF; clone_size: NA; d_call: NA; j_call: TRBJ1-5; v_call: TRBV7-8
cdr3_nt: TGTGCCAGCAGCTTAGGGACCCCGGGGGGCGAGCAGTACTTC; cdr3_aa: CASSLGTPGGEQYF; clone_size: NA; d_call: TRBD2; j_call: TRBJ2-7; v_call: TRBV13